These T cell receptor beta chains were read from a single sample in a study of OX40 agonist ivuxolimab in advanced cancers. Generated by immunoSEQ multiplex PCR, the TCRdb table keeps only in-frame clones and is missing some. The sample has about 120,000 clones, approximately 92% seen once. The source material was CD4+ or CD8+ T cells sorted from blood, sampled in a trial of the OX40 agonist ivuxolimab. Receptor source: an adult with an advanced solid tumor such as melanoma, head and neck, liver or kidney cancer. Both conserved end residues are part of each CDR3. The D gene is left open where the match is weak.

j_gene: TRBJ1-2; d_gene: .; v_gene: TRBV28; CDR3aa: CASSLLVGEAGYTF; CDR3nt: TGTGCCAGCAGTTTATTGGTAGGGGAAGCAGGCTACACCTTC
j_gene: TRBJ2-2; d_gene: .; v_gene: TRBV4-1; CDR3aa: CASSQDQPGSNGELFF; CDR3nt: TGCGCCAGCAGCCAAGATCAGCCTGGAAGTAACGGGGAGCTGTTTTTT
j_gene: TRBJ1-5; d_gene: .; v_gene: TRBV4-2; CDR3aa: CASSLNHDSSNQPQHF; CDR3nt: TGTGCCAGCAGCCTCAACCATGACAGTAGCAATCAGCCCCAGCATTTT
j_gene: TRBJ1-3; d_gene: .; v_gene: TRBV19; CDR3aa: CASSIPGSGNTIYF; CDR3nt: TGTGCCAGTAGTATCCCCGGCTCTGGAAACACCATATATTTT
j_gene: TRBJ2-3; d_gene: TRBD2; v_gene: TRBV9; CDR3aa: CASSYSIAGGTDTQYF; CDR3nt: TGTGCCAGCAGCTATTCGATAGCGGGGGGCACAGATACGCAGTATTTT
j_gene: TRBJ2-4; d_gene: .; v_gene: TRBV30; CDR3aa: CAWRARGDRPGDKNIQYF; CDR3nt: TGTGCCTGGAGGGCTAGGGGAGACAGGCCAGGGGACAAAAACATTCAGTACTTC
j_gene: TRBJ2-1; d_gene: TRBD1; v_gene: TRBV28; CDR3aa: CASTSAVDRGNEQFF; CDR3nt: TGTGCCAGCACCTCCGCGGTGGACAGGGGTAATGAGCAGTTCTTC
j_gene: TRBJ1-4; d_gene: TRBD1; v_gene: TRBV2; CDR3aa: CASLGTANNEKLFF; CDR3nt: TGTGCCAGCCTCGGGACAGCAAATAATGAAAAACTGTTTTTT
j_gene: TRBJ1-1; d_gene: TRBD1; v_gene: TRBV4-1; CDR3aa: CASSQRQGQAFF; CDR3nt: TGCGCCAGCAGCCAACGACAGGGTCAGGCTTTCTTT
j_gene: TRBJ1-5; d_gene: TRBD1; v_gene: TRBV6-1; CDR3aa: CASSEVNLDRWNWPQHF; CDR3nt: TGTGCCAGCAGTGAAGTCAATTTGGACAGGTGGAATTGGCCCCAGCATTTT
j_gene: TRBJ2-2; d_gene: TRBD1; v_gene: TRBV5-4; CDR3aa: CASSKGQNPNTGELFF; CDR3nt: TGTGCCAGCAGCAAGGGACAGAACCCGAACACCGGGGAGCTGTTTTTT
j_gene: TRBJ2-1; d_gene: TRBD2; v_gene: TRBV7-3; CDR3aa: CASSSSGTSGVGNEQFF; CDR3nt: TGTGCCAGCAGCTCCAGCGGGACTAGCGGAGTGGGGAATGAGCAGTTCTTC
j_gene: TRBJ2-3; d_gene: .; v_gene: TRBV25-1; CDR3aa: CASSESGGSTDTQYF; CDR3nt: TGTGCCAGCAGTGAATCTGGGGGGTCCACAGATACGCAGTATTTT
j_gene: TRBJ2-2; d_gene: .; v_gene: TRBV15; CDR3aa: CATSTTKGEGSIGELFF; CDR3nt: TGTGCCACCAGCACCACTAAGGGGGAGGGTTCCATCGGGGAGCTGTTTTTT
j_gene: TRBJ1-4; d_gene: TRBD1; v_gene: TRBV7-3; CDR3aa: CASSSRDRVEKLFF; CDR3nt: TGTGCCAGCAGCTCCCGGGACAGGGTTGAAAAACTGTTTTTT
j_gene: TRBJ2-7; d_gene: .; v_gene: TRBV10-3; CDR3aa: CAISESVTGSKKQYF; CDR3nt: TGTGCCATCAGTGAGTCGGTGACAGGATCTAAAAAGCAGTACTTC
j_gene: TRBJ2-2; d_gene: TRBD2; v_gene: TRBV19; CDR3aa: CASSIRGGGTGELFF; CDR3nt: TGTGCCAGTAGTATAAGAGGCGGGGGGACCGGGGAGCTGTTTTTT
j_gene: TRBJ1-1; d_gene: .; v_gene: TRBV7-9; CDR3aa: CASSSIGEAEAFF; CDR3nt: TGTGCCAGCAGCTCGATCGGTGAAGCTGAAGCTTTCTTT
j_gene: TRBJ2-2; d_gene: .; v_gene: TRBV4-3; CDR3aa: CASSQDSGWMFRELFF; CDR3nt: TGCGCCAGCAGCCAAGATTCGGGGTGGATGTTCCGGGAGCTGTTTTTT
j_gene: TRBJ1-5; d_gene: TRBD1; v_gene: TRBV6-9; CDR3aa: CASSYGQGAGQPQHF; CDR3nt: TGTGCCAGCAGTTATGGACAGGGGGCGGGGCAGCCCCAGCATTTT
j_gene: TRBJ1-5; d_gene: .; v_gene: TRBV9; CDR3aa: CASSVGVGAQPQHF; CDR3nt: TGTGCCAGCAGCGTAGGGGTGGGAGCGCAGCCCCAGCATTTT
j_gene: TRBJ2-2; d_gene: TRBD2; v_gene: TRBV11-3; CDR3aa: CASSLGLAGDMLNTGELFF; CDR3nt: TGTGCCAGCAGCTTAGGGCTAGCGGGGGATATGTTGAACACCGGGGAGCTGTTTTTT
j_gene: TRBJ2-1; d_gene: .; v_gene: TRBV9; CDR3aa: CASSVRGTVYNEQFF; CDR3nt: TGTGCCAGCAGCGTCCGGGGTACGGTCTACAATGAGCAGTTCTTC
j_gene: TRBJ1-1; d_gene: .; v_gene: TRBV7-9; CDR3aa: CASSLALQTGAGTEAFF; CDR3nt: TGTGCCAGCAGCTTAGCGCTCCAGACTGGGGCAGGGACTGAAGCTTTCTTT
j_gene: TRBJ2-5; d_gene: .; v_gene: TRBV15; CDR3aa: CATSRDLRKTQYF; CDR3nt: TGTGCCACCAGCAGAGATCTTCGCAAGACCCAGTACTTC
j_gene: TRBJ2-7; d_gene: TRBD1; v_gene: TRBV5-4; CDR3aa: CASSRDRASEYEQYF; CDR3nt: TGTGCCAGCAGCCGGGACAGGGCCTCGGAATACGAGCAGTACTTC